The T cell receptor beta chain under discussion was sequenced for a study of T cell changes during pregnancy in multiple sclerosis. Germline trimming cut 0 bases from V and 7 bases from J; bases unmatched to any gene: 12. CDR3 length: 18 residues. Germline CDR1 and CDR2: LGHNA and YSLEER. Using immunoSEQ multiplex PCR, the repertoire was profiled, and TCRdb retains in-frame clones only, with some absent. The sample consists of roughly 93,000 clones, approximately 90% of them appearing once. The chain recombines TRBV4-3 with TRBJ1-6, with 7 bases lining up with TRBD1. The TCR originated in a female donor in good health, enrolled as a control in a pregnancy study. Source: peripheral blood, taken in the first trimester of pregnancy. CDR3 bases: TGCGCCAGCAGCCAAGAAGCGGACGAGACAGGGAAAAATTCACCCCTCCACTTT. Amino acids: CASSQEADETGKNSPLHF.